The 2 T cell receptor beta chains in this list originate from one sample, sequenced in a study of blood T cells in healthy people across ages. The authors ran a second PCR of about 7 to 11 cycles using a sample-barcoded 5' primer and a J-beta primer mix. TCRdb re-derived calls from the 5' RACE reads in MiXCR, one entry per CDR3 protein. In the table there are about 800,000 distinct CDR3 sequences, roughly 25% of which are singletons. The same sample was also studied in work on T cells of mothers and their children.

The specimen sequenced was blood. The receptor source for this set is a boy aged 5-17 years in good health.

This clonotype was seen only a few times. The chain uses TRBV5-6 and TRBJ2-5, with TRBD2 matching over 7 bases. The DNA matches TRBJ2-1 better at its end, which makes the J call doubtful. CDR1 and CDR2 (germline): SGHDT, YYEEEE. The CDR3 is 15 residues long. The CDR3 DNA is TGTGCCAGCAGCTTGGGAGGGAGGGCCCACAATGAGCAGTTCTTC. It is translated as CASSLGGRAHNEQFF.

The CDR3 protein is CASIQAGEVRNEQFF. The CDR3 nucleotides read TGTGCCAGCATCCAGGCGGGAGAGGTTAGGAATGAGCAGTTCTTC. The chain has TRBV11-1 and TRBJ2-1; 7 bases fit TRBD2. With 7 bases clipped from V and 7 bases from J, the junction kept 13 bases outside the gene matches. CDR1 and CDR2 (germline): SGHAT, FQDESV (reference sequence). The CDR3 is 15 residues long.